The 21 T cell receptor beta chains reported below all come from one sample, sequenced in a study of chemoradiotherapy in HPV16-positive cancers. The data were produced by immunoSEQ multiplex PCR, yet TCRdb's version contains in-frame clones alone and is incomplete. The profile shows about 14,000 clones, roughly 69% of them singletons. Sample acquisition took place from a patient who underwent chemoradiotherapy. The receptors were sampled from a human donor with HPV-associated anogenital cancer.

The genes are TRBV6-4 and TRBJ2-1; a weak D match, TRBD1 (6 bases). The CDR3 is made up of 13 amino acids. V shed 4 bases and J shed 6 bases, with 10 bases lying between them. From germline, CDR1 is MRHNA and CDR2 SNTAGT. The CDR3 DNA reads TGTGCCAGCAGTGCCGGGACATTCAATGAGCAGTTCTTC. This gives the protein CASSAGTFNEQFF.

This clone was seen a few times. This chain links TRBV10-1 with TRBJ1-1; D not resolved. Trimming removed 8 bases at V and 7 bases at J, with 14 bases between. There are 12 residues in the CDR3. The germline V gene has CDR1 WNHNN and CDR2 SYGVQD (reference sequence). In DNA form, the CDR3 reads TGCGCCAGCTCCACGGGAAGGGATGAAGCTTTCTTT. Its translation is CASSTGRDEAFF.

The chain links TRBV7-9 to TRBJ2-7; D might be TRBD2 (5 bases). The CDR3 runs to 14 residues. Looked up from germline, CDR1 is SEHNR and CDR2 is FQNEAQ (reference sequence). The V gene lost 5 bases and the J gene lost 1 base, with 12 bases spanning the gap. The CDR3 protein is CASSQRERSYEQYF. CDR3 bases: TGTGCCAGCAGCCAGAGGGAGCGGTCCTACGAGCAGTACTTC.

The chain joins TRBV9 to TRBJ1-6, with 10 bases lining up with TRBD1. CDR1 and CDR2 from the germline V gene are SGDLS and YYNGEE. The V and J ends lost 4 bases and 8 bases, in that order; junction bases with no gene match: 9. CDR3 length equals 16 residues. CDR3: CASSPRPGTGDSPLHF. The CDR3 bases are TGTGCCAGCAGCCCTCGTCCCGGGACAGGGGATTCACCCCTCCACTTT.

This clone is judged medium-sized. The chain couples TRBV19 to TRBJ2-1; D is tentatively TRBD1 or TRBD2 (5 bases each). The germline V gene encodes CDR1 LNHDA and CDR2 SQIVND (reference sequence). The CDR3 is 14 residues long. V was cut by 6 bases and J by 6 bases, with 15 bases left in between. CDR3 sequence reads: CASRPFGGGNEQFF. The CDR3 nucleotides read TGTGCCAGTAGGCCCTTCGGTGGGGGCAATGAGCAGTTCTTC.

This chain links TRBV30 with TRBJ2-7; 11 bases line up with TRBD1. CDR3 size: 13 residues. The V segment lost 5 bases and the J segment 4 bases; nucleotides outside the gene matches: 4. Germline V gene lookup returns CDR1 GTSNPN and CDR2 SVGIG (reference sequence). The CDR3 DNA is TGTGCCTGGGGTGGACAGGGGGCTTACGAGCAGTACTTC. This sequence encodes CAWGGQGAYEQYF.

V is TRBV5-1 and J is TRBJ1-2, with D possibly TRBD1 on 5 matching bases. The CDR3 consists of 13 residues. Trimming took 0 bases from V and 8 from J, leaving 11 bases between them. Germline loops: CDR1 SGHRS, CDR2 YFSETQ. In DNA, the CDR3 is TGCGCCAGCAGCTTGGAAGGGGAGAGGGGCTACACCTTC. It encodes CASSLEGERGYTF.

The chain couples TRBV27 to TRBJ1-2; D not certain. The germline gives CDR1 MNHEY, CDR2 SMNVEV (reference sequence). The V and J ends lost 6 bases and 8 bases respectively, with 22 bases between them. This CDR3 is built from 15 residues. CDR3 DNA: TGTGCCAGCAGGCCCTATGGCGGCGGCCACCGCGGCTACACCTTC. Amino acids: CASRPYGGGHRGYTF.

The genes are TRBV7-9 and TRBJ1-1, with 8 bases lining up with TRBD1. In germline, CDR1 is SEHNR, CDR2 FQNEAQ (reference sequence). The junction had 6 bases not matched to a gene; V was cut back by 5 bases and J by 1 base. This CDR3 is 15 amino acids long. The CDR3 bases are TGTGCCAGCAGCCCTGAGGGACAGGCGAACACTGAAGCTTTCTTT. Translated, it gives CASSPEGQANTEAFF. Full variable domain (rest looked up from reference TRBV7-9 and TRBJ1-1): DTGVSQNPRHKITKRGQNVTFRCDPISEHNRLYWYRQTLGQGPEFLTYFQNEAQLEKSRLLSDRFSAERPKGSFSTLEIQRTEQGDSAMYLCASSPEGQANTEAFFGQGTRLTVV.

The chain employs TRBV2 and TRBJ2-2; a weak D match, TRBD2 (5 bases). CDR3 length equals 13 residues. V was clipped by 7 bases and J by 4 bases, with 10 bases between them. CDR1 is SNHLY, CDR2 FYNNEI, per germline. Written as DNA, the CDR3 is TGTGCCAGCAACAGAGGGCCCACCGGGGAGCTGTTTTTT. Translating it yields CASNRGPTGELFF.

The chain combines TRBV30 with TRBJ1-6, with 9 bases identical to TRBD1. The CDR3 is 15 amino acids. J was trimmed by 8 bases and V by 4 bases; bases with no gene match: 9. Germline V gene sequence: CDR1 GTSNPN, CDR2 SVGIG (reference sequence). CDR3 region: CAWNTGGRVDSPLHF. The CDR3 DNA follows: TGTGCCTGGAATACAGGGGGCAGGGTTGATTCACCCCTCCACTTT.

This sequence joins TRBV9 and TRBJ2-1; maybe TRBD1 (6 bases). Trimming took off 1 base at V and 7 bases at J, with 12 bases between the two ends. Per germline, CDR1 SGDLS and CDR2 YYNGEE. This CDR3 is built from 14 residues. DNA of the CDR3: TGTGCCAGCAGCGTATTGGGGGCGGGTAATGAGCAGTTCTTC. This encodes CASSVLGAGNEQFF.

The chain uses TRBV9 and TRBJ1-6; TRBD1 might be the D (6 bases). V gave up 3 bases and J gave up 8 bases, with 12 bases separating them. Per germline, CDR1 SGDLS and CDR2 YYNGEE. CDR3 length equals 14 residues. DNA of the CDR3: TGTGCCAGCAGCGAACAGGGCTTAGATTCACCCCTCCACTTT. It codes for CASSEQGLDSPLHF.

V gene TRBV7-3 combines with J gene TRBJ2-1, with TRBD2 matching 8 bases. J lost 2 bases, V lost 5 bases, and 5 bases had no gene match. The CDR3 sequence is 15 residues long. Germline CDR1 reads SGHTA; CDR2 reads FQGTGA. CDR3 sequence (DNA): TGTGCCAGCAGCAAAATAGCGGGGACCTACAATGAGCAGTTCTTC. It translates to CASSKIAGTYNEQFF. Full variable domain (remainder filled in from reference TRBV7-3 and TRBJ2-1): GAGVSQTPSNKVTEKGKYVELRCDPISGHTALYWYRQSLGQGPEFLIYFQGTGAADDSGLPNDRFFAVRPEGSVSTLKIQRTERGDSAVYLCASSKIAGTYNEQFFGPGTRLTVL.

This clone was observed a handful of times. CDR3 amino acids: CASSRDRGTYGNTEAFF. Here the CDR3 DNA reads TGTGCCAGCAGTCGGGACAGGGGGACCTATGGGAACACTGAAGCTTTCTTT. This chain connects TRBV7-2 to TRBJ1-1; 11 nucleotides agree with TRBD1. The CDR3 length is 17 residues. The germline CDR1 and CDR2 sequences are SGHTA and FQGNSA. V shed 6 bases, J shed 1 base, and the junction held 10 bases outside the gene matches. The entire variable domain, with the rest obtained from reference TRBV7-2 and TRBJ1-1, is as follows: GAGVSQSPSNKVTEKGKDVELRCDPISGHTALYWYRQSLGQGLEFLIYFQGNSAPDKSGLPSDRFSAERTGGSVSTLTIQRTQQEDSAVYLCASSRDRGTYGNTEAFFGQGTRLTVV.

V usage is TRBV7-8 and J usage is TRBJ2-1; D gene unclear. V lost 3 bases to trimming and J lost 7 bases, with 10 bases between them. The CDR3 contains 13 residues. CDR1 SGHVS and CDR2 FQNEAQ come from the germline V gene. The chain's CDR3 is CASSFFVENEQFF. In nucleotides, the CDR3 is TGTGCCAGCAGCTTTTTCGTAGAGAATGAGCAGTTCTTC.

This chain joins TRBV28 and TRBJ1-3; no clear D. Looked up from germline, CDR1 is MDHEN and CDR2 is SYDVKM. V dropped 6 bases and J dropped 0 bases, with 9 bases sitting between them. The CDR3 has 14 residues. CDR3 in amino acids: CASRDSLSGNTIYF. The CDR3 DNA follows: TGTGCCAGCAGAGATTCCCTCTCTGGAAACACCATATATTTT.

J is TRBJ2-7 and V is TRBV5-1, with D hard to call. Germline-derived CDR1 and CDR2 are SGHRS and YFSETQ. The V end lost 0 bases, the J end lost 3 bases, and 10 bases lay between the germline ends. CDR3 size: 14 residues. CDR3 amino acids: CASSLAGRSYEQYF. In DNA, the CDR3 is TGCGCCAGCAGCTTGGCCGGACGGAGCTACGAGCAGTACTTC.

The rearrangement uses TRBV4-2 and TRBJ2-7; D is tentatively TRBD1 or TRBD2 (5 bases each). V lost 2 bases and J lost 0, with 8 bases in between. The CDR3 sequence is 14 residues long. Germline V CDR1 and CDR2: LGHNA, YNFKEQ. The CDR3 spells CASSQRDASYEQYF. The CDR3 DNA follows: TGTGCCAGCAGCCAACGGGACGCCTCCTACGAGCAGTACTTC.

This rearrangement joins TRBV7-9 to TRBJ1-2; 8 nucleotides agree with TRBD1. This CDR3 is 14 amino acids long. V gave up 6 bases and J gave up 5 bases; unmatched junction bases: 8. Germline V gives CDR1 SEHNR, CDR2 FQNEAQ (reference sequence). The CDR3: CASRSTGDDYGYTF. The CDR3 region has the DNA TGTGCCAGCAGATCGACAGGGGACGATTATGGCTACACCTTC.

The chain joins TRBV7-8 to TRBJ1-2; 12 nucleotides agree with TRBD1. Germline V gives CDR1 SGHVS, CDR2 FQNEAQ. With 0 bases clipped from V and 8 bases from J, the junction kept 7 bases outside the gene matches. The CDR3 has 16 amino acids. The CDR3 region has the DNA TGTGCCAGCAGCTTAGCGGGGACAGGGGGCGCGAGAGGCTACACCTTC. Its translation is CASSLAGTGGARGYTF.